The clone carrying this TCR beta chain was detected only a few times. The entry originates in a study of CD8 T cells in Susac syndrome. The germline CDR1 and CDR2 sequences are KGHSH and LQKENI. The CDR3 runs to 12 residues. Trimming shortened V by 3 bases and J by 6 bases, and 7 bases separated the two germline ends. TEMRA cells were FACS-enriched and CD8+ and CD4+ T cells negatively isolated. Reverse transcription of roughly 0.45 to 1 ug RNA was performed with random hexamers. Each CDR3 protein gets one entry after TCRdb re-called the immunoSEQ multiplex PCR reads with MiXCR. This sample carries 200,000 to 300,000 distinct CDR3 sequences, almost 97% of them seen once, and the ten largest clones take approximately 0.094%.

This sequence was found in a human donor with Susac syndrome. The sample consisted of CD4+ T cells from PBMCs. The chain carries TRBV18 and TRBJ2-3; D uncertain. The chain's CDR3 is CASSPTADTQYF. The CDR3, as DNA: TGTGCCAGCTCACCGACGGCCGATACGCAGTATTTT.